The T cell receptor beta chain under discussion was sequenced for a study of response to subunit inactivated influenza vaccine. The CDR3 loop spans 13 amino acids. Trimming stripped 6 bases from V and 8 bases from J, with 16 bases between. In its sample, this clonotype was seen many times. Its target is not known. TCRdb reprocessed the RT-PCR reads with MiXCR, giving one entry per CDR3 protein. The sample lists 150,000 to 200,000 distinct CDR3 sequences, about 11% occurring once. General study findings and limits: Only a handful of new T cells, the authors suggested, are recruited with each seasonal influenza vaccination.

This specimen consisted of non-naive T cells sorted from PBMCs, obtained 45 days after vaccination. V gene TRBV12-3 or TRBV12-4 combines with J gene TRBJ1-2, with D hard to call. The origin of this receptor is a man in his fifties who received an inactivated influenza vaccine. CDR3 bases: TGTGCCAGCAGCCTACGGGGAATTGGGGGCTACACCTTC. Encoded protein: CASSLRGIGGYTF.